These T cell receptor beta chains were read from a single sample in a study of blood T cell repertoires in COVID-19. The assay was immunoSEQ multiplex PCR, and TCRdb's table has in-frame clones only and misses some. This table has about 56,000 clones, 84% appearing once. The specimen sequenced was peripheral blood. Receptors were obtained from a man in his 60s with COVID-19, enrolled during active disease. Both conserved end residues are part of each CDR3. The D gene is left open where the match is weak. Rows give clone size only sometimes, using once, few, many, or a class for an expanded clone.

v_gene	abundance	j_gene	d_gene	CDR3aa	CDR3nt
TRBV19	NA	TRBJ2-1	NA	CASLRWNEQFF	TGTGCCAGTCTGAGATGGAATGAGCAGTTCTTC
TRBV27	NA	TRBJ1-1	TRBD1	CASSFTGGKAFF	TGTGCCAGCAGTTTCACAGGGGGCAAAGCTTTCTTT
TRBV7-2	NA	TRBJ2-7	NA	CASSPRYEQYF	TGTGCCAGCAGCCCGAGATACGAGCAGTACTTC
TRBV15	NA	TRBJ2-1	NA	CATSRDLVLPNEQFF	TGTGCCACCAGCAGAGATCTCGTACTACCCAATGAGCAGTTCTTC
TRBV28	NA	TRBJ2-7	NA	CASSPEYEQYF	TGTGCCAGCAGTCCAGAATACGAGCAGTACTTC
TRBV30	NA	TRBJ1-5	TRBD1	CAWSTGGVKPQHF	TGTGCCTGGAGTACAGGGGGCGTTAAGCCCCAGCATTTT
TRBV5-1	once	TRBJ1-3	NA	CASSPGQPSFSGNTIYF	TGCGCCAGCAGCCCGGGACAACCAAGTTTCTCTGGAAACACCATATATTTT
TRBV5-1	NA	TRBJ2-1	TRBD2	CASSNPSGNNNEQFF	TGCGCCAGCAGCAATCCTAGCGGGAACAACAATGAGCAGTTCTTC
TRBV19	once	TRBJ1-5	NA	CASRGLLGAGQPQHF	TGTGCCAGTAGGGGCCTGCTGGGGGCTGGGCAGCCCCAGCATTTT
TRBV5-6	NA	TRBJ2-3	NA	CASSLYDTQYF	TGTGCCAGCAGCTTGTATGATACGCAGTATTTT
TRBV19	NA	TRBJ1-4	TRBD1	CASSSQGVASEKLFF	TGTGCCAGTAGTAGCCAGGGGGTGGCTAGTGAAAAACTGTTTTTT
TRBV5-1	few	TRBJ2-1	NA	CASSLGQIYNEQFF	TGCGCCAGCAGCTTGGGGCAGATCTACAATGAGCAGTTCTTC
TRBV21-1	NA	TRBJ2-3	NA	CASSIANRSGRALDTQYF	TGTGCCAGCAGCATCGCCAATCGGAGCGGGAGGGCCCTGGATACGCAGTATTTT
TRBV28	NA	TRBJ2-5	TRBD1	CASSRLTGAETQYF	TGTGCCAGCAGCCGCCTGACAGGGGCAGAGACCCAGTACTTC
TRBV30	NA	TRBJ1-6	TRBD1	CAWSPGQGRNSPLHF	TGTGCCTGGAGTCCGGGACAGGGGAGGAATTCACCCCTCCACTTT
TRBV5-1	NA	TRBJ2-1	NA	CASSLVGQEENEQFF	TGCGCCAGCAGCTTGGTTGGCCAAGAGGAGAATGAGCAGTTCTTC
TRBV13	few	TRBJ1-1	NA	CASSLLSGNTEAFF	TGTGCCAGCAGCTTATTGTCGGGAAACACTGAAGCTTTCTTT
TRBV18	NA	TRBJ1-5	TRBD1	CATGTGEPPNQPQHF	TGTGCAACCGGGACAGGGGAACCTCCGAATCAGCCCCAGCATTTT
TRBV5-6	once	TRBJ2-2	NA	CASSPLAGRMGVNTGELFF	TGTGCCAGCAGCCCCCTGGCGGGAAGGATGGGGGTGAACACCGGGGAGCTGTTTTTT